Below are 9 T cell receptor beta chains sequenced from a single sample in a study of T cells after yellow fever vaccination (dated by TCRdb to between 2018 and 2021). Library preparation employed 5' RACE. The data were produced on an Illumina HiSeq 2500. TCRdb reanalyzed the raw reads on its own, using fastp at Q25 for trimming and MiXCR for clone calling, and kept in-frame beta chains. Every CDR3 protein is listed once, alongside the most common genes and DNA of its rows. In this sample the table shows hundreds of thousands of distinct CDR3 sequences, 17% of which occur a single time. The ten top clones hold 15% to 20% of the sample. The intended sense of this specimen's treatment or condition label: live attenuated yellow fever vaccine strain. The sequenced sample was PBMCs, obtained 5 days after the first yellow fever vaccination. These TCRs come from a man between 18 and 35 years old who received the YFV17D yellow fever vaccine.

The V call is TRBV20-1, the J call TRBJ2-5; D may be TRBD2 (5 bases). Germline-derived CDR1 and CDR2 are DFQATT and SNEGSKA (reference sequence). V was trimmed by 3 bases and J by 4 bases, leaving 15 bases between them. This CDR3 has 14 residues. The CDR3 protein is CSARDFREGETQYF. The CDR3 region has the DNA TGCAGTGCTAGGGACTTCCGTGAAGGAGAGACCCAGTACTTC.

The table lists this clonotype with a few counts. The V call is TRBV20-1, the J call TRBJ2-5; D is unclear. CDR3 length: 11 amino acids. V lost 2 bases and J lost 5, with 6 bases in between. Germline values: CDR1 DFQATT, CDR2 SNEGSKA (reference sequence). For the CDR3, the DNA is TGCAGTGCTAGAAAGGACGAGACCCAGTACTTC. It codes for CSARKDETQYF.

The rearrangement uses TRBV20-1 and TRBJ1-2, with D hard to call. CDR3 length: 12 residues. CDR1 DFQATT and CDR2 SNEGSKA come from the germline V gene (reference sequence). Trimming pared 6 bases from V and 2 bases from J, leaving 10 bases between. CDR3 in amino acids: CSAIPRNYGYTF. Here the CDR3 DNA reads TGCAGTGCGATCCCGAGAAACTATGGCTACACCTTC.

This clonotype was picked up a small number of times. CDR3 residues: CASSKGGADEKLFF. CDR3 sequence (DNA): TGTGCCAGCAGCAAGGGGGGGGCGGATGAAAAACTGTTTTTT. This chain links TRBV6-1 with TRBJ1-4; a possible D gene is TRBD1 (6 bases). Trimming removed 6 bases at V and 6 bases at J, with 14 bases between. This CDR3 contains 14 residues. Germline loops: CDR1 MNHNS, CDR2 SASEGT.

Details on this clonotype: This CDR3 is missing its conserved last phenylalanine or tryptophan, likely due to a read error. V usage is TRBV6-1 and J usage is TRBJ1-5; D is uncertain. V dropped 10 bases and J dropped 4 bases, with 14 bases sitting between them. There are 13 residues in the CDR3. The germline V gene encodes CDR1 MNHNS and CDR2 SASEGT. The CDR3 loop is CATKLDGNQPQHL. The CDR3, as DNA: TGTGCCACCAAACTGGACGGGAATCAGCCCCAGCATCTT.

V and J are TRBV6-5 and TRBJ1-5; D may be TRBD1 (5 bases). Per the germline V gene, CDR1 is MNHEY and CDR2 is SVGAGI. The CDR3 totals 14 residues. V lost 2 bases and J 5 bases, leaving 10 bases between the germline ends. CDR3 DNA: TGTGCCAGCAGTTACAGCGGGGCCCATCAGCCCCAGCATTTT. Translating it yields CASSYSGAHQPQHF.

This clonotype was counted many times. V is TRBV18 and J is TRBJ1-1; D is perhaps TRBD1 (6 bases). Deletions cut 1 base from V and 3 bases from J, with 6 bases between. Germline V gene data show CDR1 as KGHSH and CDR2 as LQKENI. This CDR3 is 13 amino acids long. As DNA, the CDR3 is TGTGCCAGCTCACCACAGGGGGACACTGAAGCTTTCTTT. Translation gives CASSPQGDTEAFF.

There are a few counts of this clonotype. The rearrangement joins TRBV5-4 to TRBJ1-1, with D hard to call. The CDR3 is 14 residues long. In germline, CDR1 is SGHNT, CDR2 YYREEE (reference sequence). Trimming removed 4 bases from V and 1 base from J, with 11 bases in between. The CDR3 is CASSNTYENTEAFF. CDR3 nucleotide sequence: TGTGCCAGCAGCAACACCTACGAGAACACTGAAGCTTTCTTT.

A few counts support this clonotype. The rearrangement links TRBV3-1 to TRBJ2-1; no clear D gene. CDR3 length: 14 residues. V lost 0 bases, J lost 10 bases, and 13 bases lay in between. Germline V gene sequence: CDR1 LGHDT, CDR2 YNNKEL (reference sequence). CDR3 sequence (DNA): TGTGCCAGCAGCCAAGATGTAGCCAGGCGGGAGCAGTTCTTC. Its translation: CASSQDVARREQFF.